This T cell receptor beta chain was found in a study of OX40 agonist ivuxolimab in advanced cancers. Study outcomes and limitations: What antigens the expanded peripheral T cells recognized was never established.

J was trimmed by 5 bases and V by 4 bases; bases with no gene match: 7. The CDR3 totals 15 residues. The germline V gene encodes CDR1 LGHNA and CDR2 YNFKEQ. As concerns this clone: Its antigen is undetermined.

Repertoires were generated with immunoSEQ multiplex PCR, while TCRdb's copy carries only in-frame clones and drops some. The profile covers about 64,000 clones, with about 87% appearing a single time and 0.67% taken by the ten largest. The J gene is TRBJ2-3, the V gene TRBV4-2, with 9 bases aligning to TRBD1. Here the sequenced sample was CD4+ or CD8+ T cells sorted from blood, taken in a trial of the OX40 agonist ivuxolimab. The source of this sequence is an adult with an advanced solid tumor such as melanoma, head and neck, liver or kidney cancer. CDR3 coding DNA: TGTGCCAGCAGCCCTACGGGGACAGGGATAGATACGCAGTATTTT. Amino acids: CASSPTGTGIDTQYF.